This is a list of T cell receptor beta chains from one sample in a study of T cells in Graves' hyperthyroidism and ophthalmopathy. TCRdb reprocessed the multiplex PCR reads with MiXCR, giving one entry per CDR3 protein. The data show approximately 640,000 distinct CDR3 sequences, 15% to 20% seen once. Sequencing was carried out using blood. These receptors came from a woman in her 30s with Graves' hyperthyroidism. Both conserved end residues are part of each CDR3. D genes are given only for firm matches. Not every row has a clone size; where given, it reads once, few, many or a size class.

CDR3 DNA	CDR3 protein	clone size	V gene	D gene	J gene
TGTGCCAGCAGTTTATATCGGACAGCCTACGGGTACGAGCAGTACTTC	CASSLYRTAYGYEQYF	-	TRBV27	-	TRBJ2-7
TGTGCCAGCAGTGCCAGACGTGGGGTTGGGGCCAACGTCCTGACTTTC	CASSARRGVGANVLTF	once	TRBV9	-	TRBJ2-6
TGTGCCAGCAGTTTCCGGGGGCTCTATGGCTACACCTTC	CASSFRGLYGYTF	many	TRBV12-3/TRBV12-4	-	TRBJ1-2
TGCAGCGCTGGACCCTACAATGAGCAGTTCTTC	CSAGPYNEQFF	-	TRBV29-1	-	TRBJ2-1
TGCAGTGCCCGACAGGGAGACATTCAGTACTTC	CSARQGDIQYF	many	TRBV20-1	TRBD1	TRBJ2-4
TGTGCCAGCTCCCGGGACCCCTTTAATTCACCCCTCCACTTT	CASSRDPFNSPLHF	few	TRBV6-2/TRBV6-3	-	TRBJ1-6
TGTGCCACCAGCTCCCAGACTAGCGGGAGAAGCAATGAGCAGTTCTTC	CATSSQTSGRSNEQFF	once	TRBV15	TRBD2	TRBJ2-1
TGCGCCAGCAGCTCTGGGACTAGCGGGAATACAGATACGCAGTATTTT	CASSSGTSGNTDTQYF	many	TRBV5-1	TRBD2	TRBJ2-3
TGCACCAGCAGCTTGGAACTGATTAATTCACCCCTCCACTTT	CTSSLELINSPLHF	few	TRBV5-1	-	TRBJ1-6
TGTGCCAGCAGTGAGTTGGGGACACGAATCACAGATACGCAGTATTTT	CASSELGTRITDTQYF	many	TRBV6-1	-	TRBJ2-3
TGTGCCAGCAGTTTACTCACGACAGCCTTACAAGAGACCCAGTACTTC	CASSLLTTALQETQYF	many	TRBV28	-	TRBJ2-5
TGCAGTGCCCGACTAGCGGGATTCACAGATACGCAGTATTTT	CSARLAGFTDTQYF	many	TRBV20-1	TRBD2	TRBJ2-3
TGCGCCAGCTCGAAGGGGGATAACACTGAAGCTTTCTTT	CASSKGDNTEAFF	many	TRBV5-1	-	TRBJ1-1
TGTGCCAGCAGCCAAGATCGGGGACTGAACTATGGCTACACCTTC	CASSQDRGLNYGYTF	-	TRBV4-2	-	TRBJ1-2
TGTGCCAGCTCAGGAGGGAGCTCCTACGAGCAGTACTTC	CASSGGSSYEQYF	many	TRBV9	-	TRBJ2-7
TGCAGTGCACCTCTAGCGGGAGTAAGGTACCAAGAGACCCAGTACTTC	CSAPLAGVRYQETQYF	many	TRBV20-1	TRBD2	TRBJ2-5
TGCAGTGCTAGACAATACGGACAGGGTATTTCCGAGCAGTACTTC	CSARQYGQGISEQYF	once	TRBV20-1	TRBD1	TRBJ2-7
TGTGCCAGCAGCTTAGAAAGCGGGAGCCTCCATGAGCAGTTCTTC	CASSLESGSLHEQFF	-	TRBV13	TRBD2	TRBJ2-1
TGCAGCGTTGTTACTAGTTCTGGGGCCAACGTCCTGACTTTC	CSVVTSSGANVLTF	few	TRBV29-1	-	TRBJ2-6
TGTGCCAGTGGGACAGGGATCTATGGCTACACCTTC	CASGTGIYGYTF	few	TRBV19	TRBD1	TRBJ1-2
TGTGCCAGCAGTGGACAGGGGGTATACCAGCCCCAGCATTTT	CASSGQGVYQPQHF	-	TRBV6-1	TRBD1	TRBJ1-5
TGTGCCAGCAGCTGGGGGACTAGCGGGATTGAGCAGTTCTTC	CASSWGTSGIEQFF	many	TRBV7-2	TRBD2	TRBJ2-1
TGTGCCAGCAGCTTCACCCTGGGACAGAACCAAGAGACCCAGTACTTC	CASSFTLGQNQETQYF	-	TRBV6-2/TRBV6-3	TRBD1	TRBJ2-5
TGTGCCAGCACCCTAGGTACTAGCGGGAGATTGGGAGAGACCCAGTACTTC	CASTLGTSGRLGETQYF	-	TRBV11-2	TRBD2	TRBJ2-5
TGTGCCAGCAGTGACGGGACTAGCGTTTTCTCCTACGAGCAGTACTTC	CASSDGTSVFSYEQYF	many	TRBV25-1	TRBD2	TRBJ2-7
TGTGCCAGCAGCCAGGAAGCGGATAAGCCGTTCTTC	CASSQEADKPFF	few	TRBV14	-	TRBJ2-1